These 29 T cell receptor beta chains were sequenced from one sample in a study of T cells after yellow fever vaccination. MiXCR, run by TCRdb on the 5' RACE reads, gives a single entry per CDR3 protein. The data contain about 240,000 distinct CDR3 sequences, roughly 7.2% of them seen just once; the ten biggest clones take up over 0.65%. Source: CD4+ T cells sorted from PBMCs, taken 15 days after the yellow fever booster vaccination. Receptors originate from a man aged 25 to 45 who received the YFV17D yellow fever vaccine.

In its sample, this clonotype was seen many times. J is TRBJ2-7 and V is TRBV7-9; TRBD1 agrees at 7 bases. Germline V lookup: CDR1 SEHNR, CDR2 FQNEAQ (reference sequence). The CDR3 extends over 16 amino acids. The trim removed 5 bases at V and 3 bases at J, leaving 13 bases unmatched. CDR3 protein: CASSQLLTGLGYEQYF. The CDR3 coding sequence is TGTGCCAGCAGCCAATTATTGACAGGGCTAGGCTACGAGCAGTACTTC.

This clonotype was counted many times. V usage is TRBV20-1 and J usage is TRBJ2-7, with TRBD2 matching 7 bases. CDR3 size: 14 residues. V gave up 1 base and J gave up 3 bases; unmatched junction bases: 6. The germline gives CDR1 DFQATT, CDR2 SNEGSKA (reference sequence). Here the CDR3 DNA reads TGCAGTGCTAGAGCCTCGGGGGGTCTCTACGAGCAGTACTTC. This translates into CSARASGGLYEQYF.

This clonotype was observed at least ten times. This chain uses TRBV20-1 with TRBJ2-3, with 9 bases lining up with TRBD2. Unmatched junction bases numbered 15, after V lost 0 bases and J lost 5 bases. The CDR3 is made up of 18 amino acids. Germline V CDR1 and CDR2: DFQATT, SNEGSKA (reference sequence). The CDR3 DNA reads as TGCAGTGCTAGAGATCAGCGGGAGGCCCCTCTGGAGGTAGATACGCAGTATTTT. Translation: CSARDQREAPLEVDTQYF.

The gene calls are TRBV4-3 and TRBJ2-7; 7 nucleotides line up with TRBD1. Per germline, CDR1 LGHNA and CDR2 YSLEER. The CDR3 consists of 15 residues. J gave up 2 bases and V 1 base, and 5 bases lay outside the gene matches. The CDR3: CASSQVAQGAYEQYF. The CDR3 nucleotides read TGCGCCAGCAGCCAAGTGGCTCAGGGGGCCTACGAGCAGTACTTC.

This clonotype appeared a few times. This chain uses TRBV7-9 with TRBJ2-1, with D perhaps TRBD2 (5 bases). The V end was cut by 4 bases, the J end by 5 bases, with 9 bases between. The CDR3 loop spans 13 amino acids. Germline loops: CDR1 SEHNR, CDR2 FQNEAQ (reference sequence). The DNA of the CDR3 is TGTGCCAGCAGCTCAGCGCGGGACAATGAGCAGTTCTTC. It yields the protein CASSSARDNEQFF.

Ten or more counts support this clonotype. The rearrangement joins TRBV3-1 to TRBJ2-3; 9 bases are shared with TRBD2. V lost 2 bases and J lost 2; bases outside the gene matches: 17. Germline CDR1 LGHDT, CDR2 YNNKEL (reference sequence). CDR3 size: 20 residues. The CDR3 sequence is CASSQSPPVAGGTFTDTQYF. The CDR3 DNA reads TGTGCCAGCAGCCAATCACCCCCGGTGGCGGGAGGGACTTTCACAGATACGCAGTATTTT.

This clonotype was observed many times. This chain uses TRBV5-1 with TRBJ1-1; 7 nucleotides agree with TRBD1. V gave up 1 base and J gave up 0 bases; unmatched junction bases: 3. The CDR3 runs to 15 residues. Germline V gene data show CDR1 as SGHRS and CDR2 as YFSETQ. CDR3 loop: CASSLTTGLNTEAFF. CDR3 sequence (DNA): TGCGCCAGCAGCTTGACGACAGGGCTGAACACTGAAGCTTTCTTT.

This clonotype has ten or more counts. The CDR3 sequence: CASSLRDRDPQFF. CDR3 bases: TGCGCCAGCAGCTTGAGGGACAGGGATCCCCAGTTCTTC. This chain joins TRBV5-1 and TRBJ2-1; 9 bases match TRBD1. This CDR3 is 13 amino acids long. Germline V gives CDR1 SGHRS, CDR2 YFSETQ. Unmatched junction bases numbered 6, after V lost 1 base and J lost 13 bases.

This clonotype has just a few counts. The chain joins TRBV27 to TRBJ2-3, with D maybe TRBD1 (5 bases). Germline assignment: CDR1 MNHEY and CDR2 SMNVEV (reference sequence). The V and J ends lost 6 bases and 5 bases respectively, with 12 bases between them. CDR3 size: 13 residues. The CDR3: CASRPDSRDTQYF. For the CDR3, the DNA is TGTGCCAGCAGGCCAGACAGCCGAGATACGCAGTATTTT.

This clonotype was counted between two and nine times. The chain joins TRBV11-2 to TRBJ2-7; 13 bases align to TRBD2. CDR1 and CDR2 (germline): SGHAT, FQNNGV. V lost 2 bases to trimming and J lost 7 bases; unmatched junction nucleotides: 14. This CDR3 contains 18 residues. CDR3 nucleotide sequence: TGTGCCAGCAGCTTAAGGGGTATCGGACTAGCGGGAGTTGGTGAGCAGTACTTC. This sequence encodes CASSLRGIGLAGVGEQYF.

This clonotype was seen many times. Written as DNA, the CDR3 is TGTGCCAGCAGTCGCGGGGGATATGGCACTGAAGCTTTCTTT. Encoded protein: CASSRGGYGTEAFF. This chain links TRBV28 with TRBJ1-1; tentatively, D is TRBD1 (5 bases). Germline V lookup: CDR1 MDHEN, CDR2 SYDVKM. This CDR3 comprises 14 residues. Trimming removed 5 bases at V and 4 bases at J, with 14 bases between.

The chain recombines TRBV7-7 with TRBJ2-2; 7 positions match TRBD2. CDR1 and CDR2 (germline): SSHAT, FNYEAQ (reference sequence). The CDR3 length is 14 residues. The CDR3 reads CASGKTSAIGELFF. Here the CDR3 DNA reads TGTGCTAGCGGTAAAACTAGCGCGATCGGGGAGCTGTTTTTT.

This clonotype appeared a few times. This chain links TRBV15 with TRBJ2-1; 8 bases map to TRBD1. Germline V gives CDR1 LNHNV, CDR2 YYDKDF (reference sequence). The length of the CDR3 is 15 residues. Trimming at V came to 4 bases and at J to 2 bases, leaving 4 bases not matched to a gene. The CDR3 loop is CATSIGQGTYNEQFF. The CDR3 nucleotides read TGTGCCACCAGCATCGGACAGGGCACCTACAATGAGCAGTTCTTC.

The chain links TRBV7-2 to TRBJ2-5; perhaps TRBD2 as D (6 bases). CDR3 length: 15 residues. Trimming removed 6 bases at V and 7 bases at J, with 21 bases between. Germline assignment: CDR1 SGHTA and CDR2 FQGNSA. Here the CDR3 reads CASSTLAGTLGTQYF. In DNA, the CDR3 is TGTGCCAGCAGTACCTTGGCGGGGACTTTGGGGACCCAGTACTTC.

This clonotype occurred a few times. The J gene is TRBJ2-1, the V gene TRBV11-2; 12 bases are shared with TRBD1. Germline V lookup: CDR1 SGHAT, CDR2 FQNNGV. Losses at the gene ends were 4 bases for V and 0 bases for J; bases not matched to a gene: 13. This CDR3 contains 20 residues. In nucleotides, the CDR3 is TGTGCCAGCAGCTCACCGGGACAGGGGGCTCCAAGGAGCTCCTACAATGAGCAGTTCTTC. Translating it yields CASSSPGQGAPRSSYNEQFF.

This clonotype was seen at least ten times. J is TRBJ2-7 and V is TRBV10-3; 9 bases line up with TRBD2. CDR1 and CDR2 from the germline V gene are ENHRY and SYGVKD. The CDR3 runs 15 residues. V was clipped by 3 bases and J by 0 bases; unmatched bases: 3. In DNA form, the CDR3 reads TGTGCCATCAGTGACCCTAGCGGGACCTCCTACGAGCAGTACTTC. Protein: CAISDPSGTSYEQYF.

This clonotype was observed many times. This chain uses TRBV6-2 or TRBV6-3 with TRBJ2-7, with a weak D call TRBD2 (5 bases). CDR3 length: 16 amino acids. Germline lookup yields CDR1 MNHEY and CDR2 SVGEGT. Trimming took 0 bases from V and 3 from J, leaving 15 bases between them. This CDR3 reads CASSYSATADHYEQYF. CDR3 coding DNA: TGTGCCAGCAGTTACTCCGCTACAGCGGACCACTACGAGCAGTACTTC.

The V call is TRBV20-1, the J call TRBJ2-2, with D tentatively TRBD2 (8 bases). Trimming took off 1 base at V and 3 bases at J, with 15 bases between the two ends. The CDR3 consists of 16 residues. Germline loops: CDR1 DFQATT, CDR2 SNEGSKA (reference sequence). In nucleotides, the CDR3 is TGCAGTGCTAGAGCATTAGCGGGACAGTACACCGGGGAGCTGTTTTTT. Translating it yields CSARALAGQYTGELFF.

CDR3 region: CASSPRQGLGANVLTF. Here the CDR3 DNA reads TGTGCCAGCTCACCACGACAGGGGCTTGGGGCCAACGTCCTGACTTTC. The chain is built from TRBV18 and TRBJ2-6; 8 bases line up with TRBD1. Trimming at V came to 1 base and at J to 3 bases, leaving 2 bases not matched to a gene. The CDR3 is made up of 16 amino acids. The germline CDR1 and CDR2 sequences are KGHSH and LQKENI. The variable domain in full, with the rest retrieved from reference TRBV18 and TRBJ2-6, is NAGVMQNPRHLVRRRGQEARLRCSPMKGHSHVYWYRQLPEEGLKFMVYLQKENIIDESGMPKERFSAEFPKEGPSILRIQQVVRGDSAAYFCASSPRQGLGANVLTFGAGSRLTVL.

V gene TRBV7-2 combines with J gene TRBJ2-5, with TRBD1 matching 7 bases. Trimming removed 0 bases from V and 5 bases from J; junction bases left unmatched: 6. The germline gives CDR1 SGHTA, CDR2 FQGNSA. The CDR3 length is 15 residues. The CDR3 coding sequence is TGTGCCAGCAGCTTAGCACGACAGGGTCGGGAGACCCAGTACTTC. It yields the protein CASSLARQGRETQYF.

This chain uses TRBV5-1 with TRBJ1-1; D gene uncertain. From germline, CDR1 is SGHRS and CDR2 YFSETQ. The CDR3 totals 12 residues. V gave up 7 bases and J gave up 1 base, with 8 bases separating them. The CDR3: CASGGGNTEAFF. DNA of the CDR3: TGCGCCAGCGGCGGAGGGAACACTGAAGCTTTCTTT. The complete variable domain, with remaining parts taken from reference TRBV5-1 and TRBJ1-1, reads KAGVTQTPRYLIKTRGQQVTLSCSPISGHRSVSWYQQTPGQGLQFLFEYFSETQRNKGNFPGRFSGRQFSNSRSEMNVSTLELGDSALYLCASGGGNTEAFFGQGTRLTVV.

The CDR3 DNA reads as TGTGCCAGCAGGCCAACGGGGGCAACTAATGAAAAACTGTTTTTT. Translating it yields CASRPTGATNEKLFF. The gene calls are TRBV27 and TRBJ1-4; weak D call: TRBD1 (5 bases). The V gene's germline CDR1 is MNHEY and CDR2 SMNVEV (reference sequence). The CDR3 is 15 amino acids. Deletions cut 6 bases from V and 0 bases from J, with 11 bases between.

This clonotype showed up just a few times. J is TRBJ1-1 and V is TRBV5-6, with D possibly being TRBD1 (6 bases). V dropped 4 bases and J dropped 7 bases, with 26 bases sitting between them. Germline CDR1 reads SGHDT; CDR2 reads YYEEEE. The CDR3 loop spans 17 amino acids. The CDR3 nucleotides read TGTGCCAGCAGCCACACGGCCCAGAGGACAGCCTCTTTTGAAGCTTTCTTT. Translation gives CASSHTAQRTASFEAFF.

This sequence joins TRBV10-2 and TRBJ1-1; D remains ambiguous. Trimming removed 2 bases from V and 10 bases from J, with 14 bases in between. The CDR3 has 13 residues. Germline CDR1 WSHSY, CDR2 SAAADI. CDR3 nucleotide sequence: TGCGCCAGCAGTGAGCCCGCCGGGAGTCGAGCTTTCTTT. Protein sequence: CASSEPAGSRAFF.

This clonotype has more than one count but fewer than ten. The genes are TRBV15 and TRBJ2-1; D is perhaps TRBD1 or TRBD2 (6 bases each). The CDR3 consists of 14 residues. V was clipped by 2 bases and J by 5 bases, with 10 bases between them. Germline V CDR1 and CDR2: LNHNV, YYDKDF (reference sequence). The CDR3 spells CATSRPRGDNEQFF. The CDR3 DNA reads TGTGCCACCAGCAGACCGAGGGGGGACAATGAGCAGTTCTTC.

In this sample, this clonotype turned up many times. The chain carries TRBV12-3 or TRBV12-4 and TRBJ1-2; D perhaps matches TRBD1 (6 bases). Trimming took off 7 bases at V and 1 base at J, with 10 bases between the two ends. The CDR3 contains 13 residues. The CDR3 DNA follows: TGTGCCAGCAAAGGGACACATAACTATGGCTACACCTTC. This sequence encodes CASKGTHNYGYTF.

This clonotype occurred a few times. The chain recombines TRBV18 with TRBJ2-1, with D unclear. V was cut by 3 bases and J by 3 bases, with 12 bases left in between. Germline loops: CDR1 KGHSH, CDR2 LQKENI. The CDR3 runs 15 residues. CDR3 DNA: TGTGCCAGCTCACCGGGTATCCCCCTCTACAATGAGCAGTTCTTC. It encodes CASSPGIPLYNEQFF.

The chain employs TRBV19 and TRBJ2-1; the match to TRBD2 covers 7 bases. This CDR3 region has 14 residues. In germline, CDR1 is LNHDA, CDR2 SQIVND (reference sequence). V was clipped by 10 bases and J by 3 bases; unmatched bases: 9. The CDR3: CATKGLADYNEQFF. Here the CDR3 DNA reads TGTGCCACCAAGGGGCTAGCGGACTACAATGAGCAGTTCTTC.

The V gene is TRBV6-5, the J gene TRBJ2-5; tentatively, D is TRBD1 (5 bases). The V gene lost 2 bases and the J gene lost 2 bases, with 9 bases spanning the gap. The CDR3 contains 14 residues. Per the germline V gene, CDR1 is MNHEY and CDR2 is SVGAGI. CDR3 sequence: CASSYATAQETQYF. In DNA form, the CDR3 reads TGTGCCAGCAGTTACGCGACAGCTCAAGAGACCCAGTACTTC.